The clone carrying this T cell receptor beta chain was seen repeatedly, ten times or more. Its antigen is not identified. The record originates from a study of T cells in Graves' hyperthyroidism and ophthalmopathy. Study overall: The authors collected peripheral blood at initial diagnosis, before any treatment. Study outcomes and limitations: Most thyroid clonotypes expanded above 0.001 appeared in blood too.

What was amplified from RNA transcripts were TCR beta CDR3 regions. During a first-round RT-PCR of the TCR CDR3, the HTBI primer set was used. Using its own MiXCR run on the multiplex PCR reads, TCRdb lists one record per CDR3 protein. The data contain about 720,000 distinct CDR3 sequences, over 15% of them singletons. Diagnoses used clinical symptoms, serum thyroxine and TRAb, thyroid ultrasound and orbital computed tomography. Germline trimming cut 4 bases from V and 1 base from J; bases unmatched to any gene: 5. This CDR3 region has 15 residues. This sequence was found in a woman aged 45-59 years with Graves' hyperthyroidism that later progressed to Graves' ophthalmopathy. What was sequenced was blood. V usage is TRBV12-3 or TRBV12-4 and J usage is TRBJ1-1; 8 nucleotides align to TRBD1. The CDR3 is CASSYFTGGNTEAFF. DNA for the CDR3: TGTGCCAGCAGTTACTTTACAGGGGGGAACACTGAAGCTTTCTTT.